Below, 14 T cell receptor beta chains from the same sample are listed, as sequenced in a study of T cells in women clearing cervical HPV infection. Clones were sequenced by immunoSEQ multiplex PCR, and TCRdb holds only the in-frame ones, with some missing. The listing contains some 30,000 clones. Sequencing input: blood buffy coat. These receptor sequences come from a woman aged 18-70 years with a cervical HPV16 infection that either progressed to CIN3+ or cleared (not recorded which).

The CDR3 spells CASSESSRTTKNIQYF. The part of the CDR3 DNA that was read is TGCGCCAGCAGTGAGTCCTCCCGGACTACCAAAAACATT. The chain carries TRBV10-2 and TRBJ2-4; perhaps TRBD2 as D (6 bases). The read ends 3 residues shy of where the CDR3 ends; the end is completed using the germline J gene. The CDR3 contains 16 residues. CDR1 is WSHSY, CDR2 SAAADI, per germline. Trimming cost V 0 bases and J 2 bases, with 11 bases left between them.

CDR3 bases read: TGTGCCAGTACGACAGAGATGAACACTGAA. Translating it yields CASTTEMNTE. The whole CDR3 sequence reads CASTTEMNTEAFF. The chain combines TRBV2 with TRBJ1-1; a weak D match, TRBD1 (5 bases). The CDR3 extends 3 residues past the end of the read, so its final part is completed from the germline J gene. V lost 9 bases to trimming and J lost 0 bases, with 11 bases between them. This CDR3 spans 13 amino acids. Germline-derived CDR1 and CDR2 are SNHLY and FYNNEI.

Regarding this clone: The read comes to an end 3 residues before the CDR3 does, leaving the germline J gene to fill in the end. This chain links TRBV2 with TRBJ1-1, with 7 bases lining up with TRBD1. This CDR3 is built from 15 residues. The junction had 10 bases not matched to a gene; V was cut back by 6 bases and J by 3 bases. CDR1 is SNHLY, CDR2 FYNNEI, per germline. The sequenced CDR3 bases are TGTGCCAGCAGCGAGGGGGCATTGCAGTACACTGAA. It is translated as CASSEGALQYTE. The CDR3 in its entirety is CASSEGALQYTEAFF.

In regard to this clone: The observed sequence ends 3 residues before the CDR3 terminus, with the missing tail filled in from the germline J gene. This chain connects TRBV19 to TRBJ1-6, with D perhaps matching TRBD1 (6 bases). CDR3 size: 15 residues. Germline CDR1 and CDR2: LNHDA and SQIVND (reference sequence). Trimming shortened V by 6 bases and J by 7 bases, and 16 bases separated the two germline ends. The CDR3 reads CASSITGTGNSPLHF. Partial CDR3 DNA: TGTGCCAGTAGCATAACAGGGACGGGGAATTCACCC. Variable domain in full (rest from reference TRBV19 and TRBJ1-6): DGGITQSPKYLFRKEGQNVTLSCEQNLNHDAMYWYRQDPGQGLRLIYYSQIVNDFQKGDIAEGYSVSREKKESFPLTVTSAQKNPTAFYLCASSITGTGNSPLHFGNGTRLTVT.

About this clone: The read stops 3 residues short of the end of the CDR3; the missing end is completed from the germline J gene. V usage is TRBV5-6 and J usage is TRBJ2-4, with 9 nucleotides matching TRBD1. The CDR3 spans 13 residues. With 3 bases clipped from V and 8 bases from J, the junction kept 3 bases outside the gene matches. The germline gives CDR1 SGHDT, CDR2 YYEEEE. CDR3 DNA, as far as it was read: TGTGCCAGCAGCTCCGGGACAGGGCACATT. Translation: CASSSGTGHI. The entire CDR3 sequence reads CASSSGTGHIQYF.

About this clone itself: The read ends 3 residues early relative to the CDR3; the germline J gene fills the gap. This chain connects TRBV20-1 to TRBJ2-7, with TRBD1 identical over 7 bases. The CDR3 length is 15 residues. V was clipped by 6 bases and J by 4 bases; unmatched bases: 15. Germline lookup yields CDR1 DFQATT and CDR2 SNEGSKA (reference sequence). The CDR3 sequence is CSACRTGDRLYEQYF. The sequenced part of the CDR3 DNA is TGCAGTGCCTGCCGTACAGGGGATCGCCTTTACGAG.

In the case of this clone: The CDR3 end falls 3 residues outside the read, so it is completed with the germline J gene. The V gene is TRBV20-1, the J gene TRBJ2-1; tentative D call: TRBD2 (5 bases). Trimming removed 0 bases at V and 8 bases at J, with 11 bases between. The germline V gene encodes CDR1 DFQATT and CDR2 SNEGSKA (reference sequence). The CDR3 contains 13 residues. Incomplete CDR3 DNA: TGCAGTGCTAGAGATTTGACGAGGGATGAG. It encodes CSARDLTRDE. The full CDR3 protein reads CSARDLTRDEQFF.

Remarks on this clone: Read sequence stops 3 residues before the CDR3 end, and the germline J gene provides the missing end. V usage is TRBV29-1 and J usage is TRBJ1-1; D possibly corresponds to TRBD1 (5 bases). V was cut by 0 bases and J by 5 bases, with 13 bases left in between. Germline-derived CDR1 and CDR2 are SQVTM and ANQGSEA. CDR3 length equals 14 residues. The CDR3 protein is CSVEDGRVRTEAFF. The part of the CDR3 DNA that was read is TGCAGCGTTGAAGATGGCAGGGTAAGGACTGAA.

Remarks on this clone: The CDR3 goes on 3 residues after the read ends, and that part is filled in from the germline J gene. J is TRBJ1-2 and V is TRBV28; 10 bases are shared with TRBD1. The CDR3 has 14 amino acids. V lost 4 bases and J lost 2; bases outside the gene matches: 1. From germline, CDR1 is MDHEN and CDR2 SYDVKM. The chain's CDR3 is CASSSGQGNYGYTF. The CDR3 bases that were read are TGTGCCAGCAGTTCGGGACAGGGGAACTATGGC.

In regard to this clone: The CDR3 extends 3 residues past the end of the read, so its final part is completed from the germline J gene. The chain has TRBV20-1 and TRBJ2-1, with D perhaps TRBD2 (6 bases). The CDR3 runs to 16 residues. Germline V gene data show CDR1 as DFQATT and CDR2 as SNEGSKA (reference sequence). Trimming shortened V by 0 bases and J by 5 bases, and 17 bases separated the two germline ends. The CDR3 is CSARDDRGTLNNEQFF. The CDR3 DNA, read in part, is TGCAGTGCTAGAGATGACCGAGGGACTTTAAACAATGAG.

With regard to this clone: The read is 3 residues too short to cover the CDR3 end, so that end is filled in from the germline J gene. The rearrangement joins TRBV15 to TRBJ2-5, with 12 nucleotides matching TRBD2. The germline gives CDR1 LNHNV, CDR2 YYDKDF (reference sequence). The CDR3 extends over 15 amino acids. V lost 0 bases and J lost 7; bases outside the gene matches: 3. The covered CDR3 bases are TGTGCCACCAGCAGAGATTGGACTAGCGGGGCGACC. This translates into CATSRDWTSGAT. The full CDR3 is CATSRDWTSGATQYF.

As regards this clone: The CDR3 is cut off 3 residues early in the read; its end comes from the germline J gene. The J gene is TRBJ1-3, the V gene TRBV7-3; tentatively, D is TRBD1 (5 bases). Trimming took 5 bases from V and 3 from J, leaving 14 bases between them. The CDR3 length is 15 residues. Germline CDR1 is SGHTA and CDR2 is FQGTGA. CDR3 amino acids: CASSPSGGGGNTIYF. The sequenced CDR3 bases are TGTGCCAGCAGCCCCAGCGGGGGTGGTGGAAACACC.

As concerns this clone: The sequence runs out 3 residues before the end of the CDR3; the remainder is reconstructed from the germline J gene. This sequence joins TRBV7-9 and TRBJ2-7, with D possibly matching TRBD2 (5 bases). In germline, CDR1 is SEHNR, CDR2 FQNEAQ (reference sequence). The V gene lost 1 base and the J gene lost 6 bases, with 10 bases spanning the gap. The CDR3 is 13 amino acids. The sequenced CDR3 bases are TGTGCCAGCAGCTTAGGCGGTGCGGGCGAG. Its translation: CASSLGGAGE. The full CDR3 sequence reads CASSLGGAGEQYF.

Worth noting for this clone: Coverage ceases 3 residues before the CDR3 finishes, and the germline J gene fills in the end. The chain is built from TRBV28 and TRBJ1-1; the match to TRBD1 covers 7 bases. CDR3 length: 13 residues. Trimming took 9 bases from V and 3 from J; bases not matched to a gene: 7. Germline V gene sequence: CDR1 MDHEN, CDR2 SYDVKM. CDR3 bases read: TGTGCCAGTCAAACAGGGGCTTACACTGAA. As protein: CASQTGAYTE. The full CDR3 protein reads CASQTGAYTEAFF.